These 3 T cell receptor beta chains were sequenced from one sample in a study of CD8+CD57+ T cells in acquired aplastic anemia. The template used for profiling TCR beta VDJ and CDR3 was genomic DNA. TCRdb redid the calling of the reads with MiXCR, one entry per CDR3 protein. The table has 250,000 to 300,000 distinct CDR3 sequences, approximately 60% seen once. In patients chosen for sequencing, flow cytometry had shown CD8+CD57+ cell expansion. Sequencing was done on a sample of sorted CD4+, CD8+, or CD8+CD57+ T cells (not recorded which) from PBMCs. These receptors were obtained from a human donor with aplastic anemia.

This clonotype was observed at least ten times. CDR3 sequence reads: CSVETGQQSTGELFF. The CDR3 DNA reads TGCAGCGTTGAGACCGGACAGCAGAGTACCGGGGAGCTGTTTTTT. The chain uses TRBV29-1 and TRBJ2-2; D may be TRBD1 (6 bases). Deletions cut 3 bases from V and 5 bases from J, with 16 bases between. This CDR3 spans 15 amino acids. Germline lookup yields CDR1 SQVTM and CDR2 ANQGSEA.

The chain carries TRBV20-1 and TRBJ1-1, with 8 bases lining up with TRBD1. Germline V CDR1 and CDR2: DFQATT, SNEGSKA (reference sequence). This CDR3 spans 15 amino acids. With V trimmed by 0 bases and J by 1 base, 4 bases remained unmatched. CDR3 sequence (DNA): TGCAGTGCTAGAGATCCGACAGGGGAGAACACTGAAGCTTTCTTT. This gives the protein CSARDPTGENTEAFF.

The V and J genes are TRBV19 and TRBJ1-2; 9 nucleotides agree with TRBD1. The germline CDR1 and CDR2 sequences are LNHDA and SQIVND (reference sequence). The CDR3 is made up of 15 amino acids. With V trimmed by 0 bases and J by 7 bases, 6 bases remained unmatched. This chain's CDR3 is CASSIEPGTGIGYTF. CDR3 bases: TGTGCCAGTAGTATAGAGCCCGGGACAGGGATTGGCTACACCTTC.